This paragraph reports one TCR beta chain. What it binds is not known. Construction of the TCRbeta library involved unique molecular identifiers. A single record per CDR3 protein comes from TCRdb applying MiXCR to the PCR reads. This sample has a few hundred thousand distinct CDR3 sequences, with over 25% found just once. The data belong to a study of T-cell reconstitution after alpha-beta-depleted transplantation in children. Regarding the study as a whole: Reportedly, only several hundred clones from non-depleted graft cells drove alpha-beta T-cell counts at about two months. A year had passed since transplant, and T-cell counts and diversity by then came mostly from newly produced T cells. At day 60, the high TCRbeta diversity found in some patients originated from recipient T cells and thymic progenitors that had survived.

The CDR3 is 19 amino acids. Trimming took 1 base from V and 9 from J; bases not matched to a gene: 15. Germline V gene lookup returns CDR1 DFQATT and CDR2 SNEGSKA (reference sequence). The V call is TRBV20-1, the J call TRBJ2-1, with 16 bases aligning to TRBD2. Source: PBMCs, taken before TCRalphabeta/CD19-depleted stem cell transplant. The TCR comes from a boy under two years old with Wiskott-Aldrich syndrome, due to receive a stem cell transplant. The chain's CDR3 is CSARGTGLAGGPPRVEQFF. CDR3 coding DNA: TGCAGTGCTAGAGGCACGGGACTAGCGGGAGGGCCACCACGAGTTGAGCAGTTCTTC.